This note documents a single TCR beta chain sequence. Its antigen target is currently unknown. No quality values exist for individual bases; no much larger clone is one base distant. This record comes from a study of early stage breast cancer tumors (dated 2017 in TCRdb). About the full investigation: Of the 15 to 20 invasive breast tumors, 12 to 13 were found to be estrogen receptor-positive, progesterone receptor-positive and HER2-negative. About 70% of the 12 ER+/PR+/HER2- tumors were invasive ductal carcinomas, while the other four were invasive lobular carcinomas. On average, each sample had roughly 9.9-fold read coverage. A total of over 2 million templates, representing 1,097,674 unique clonotypes, were detected across all samples. Beyond this particular receptor, the publication reports: Because the cohort was small, analysis by tumor subtype was not possible. Enriched TCRB sequences shared across patients were found to be mostly commonly generated sequences that were unlikely to play an important role in the tumor microenvironment. Chain pairing and functional markers such as CD4, CD8 and FOXP3 were not captured by bulk genomic DNA sequencing of unsorted cells. Repertoires from blood resembled normal breast more closely than tumor, and using blood as a reference for each tissue separated tumor from normal in about 90% of the 16 patients. About 2.5-fold higher T cell density and higher clonality were observed in tumors than in adjacent normal breast tissue.

Each sample was amplified in two independent genomic DNA replicates, using about 0.45 ug for blood and around 1.4 ug for tumor or normal breast. TCRB sequencing of genomic DNA was carried out with the ImmunoSeq Intro kit according to the manufacturer's instructions. For absolute quantification, the roughly 30-cycle multiplex PCR included proprietary primers along with spike-in control sequences. Single-end 150-bp reads were used to sequence an 87-bp fragment covering the CDR3 and the flanking V and J genes. Seven samples, each with two replicates, were multiplexed per lane of an Illumina MiSeq using version 3.0 chemistry. In the source study's methods: Raw data were processed by the vendor's proprietary pipeline, with both replicates merged into one result per sample. Productive rearrangements sharing the V-gene family, CDR3 amino acid sequence and J-gene segment were defined as clonotypes. Clonality was computed as 1 minus the normalized Shannon entropy (Pielou evenness) of TCRB abundances. T cell density was estimated as total templates divided by the number of input cells, with the number of input cells inferred from the DNA input amount. Total repertoire diversity and clonality were estimated with Recon using default parameters. Clonotypes with over 0.1% abundance in tumor and at least 32-fold higher abundance in tumor than in normal breast were defined as tumor-enriched. Imported from immuneACCESS, the table was reduced by TCRdb to in-frame sequences with V and J called. These copies leave out some clones; in studies compared against another copy, an unresolved V gene accounts for under half, and the cause of the remainder is not known. That table furnishes V, J and clone size, whereas the DNA furnished D and trimming. The sample has about 70,000 clones on record, around 80% of them singletons. Roughly 4.7% of the sample rests with the top ten.

The study profiled bulk TCR beta-chain repertoires in matched peripheral blood, tumor and adjacent normal breast tissue taken from fewer than 20 patients with early-stage breast cancer. Before surgery, roughly 5-11 mL of whole blood was collected in EDTA tubes and processed within 2 hours. Peripheral blood mononuclear cells were isolated by Ficoll-Paque centrifugation in SepMate-50 tubes. For storage in liquid nitrogen, PBMCs were cryopreserved as aliquots of 2 to 4 million cells in roughly 90% FBS with around 10% DMSO. The Qiagen AllPrep DNA/RNA Mini kit was used to extract genomic DNA. Spanning cysteine to phenylalanine, the CDR3 consists of 15 amino acids. Left in the record is the CDR3 DNA by itself, 45 bases read in frame from the first base. V is reduced by 4 bases and J by 4 bases, leaving a spacing of 16 bases between them. Per the germline V gene, MDHEN is the CDR1 and SYDVKM is the CDR2.

The chain is encoded by TRBV28 joined to TRBJ1-2; TRBD1 is a weak D gene call, 6 bases matching. The clonotype was recovered from a person aged 40 to 49 with breast cancer. The sample consisted of blood. The DNA reads TGTGCCAGCAGTTCTCGCGGGGGGGGCTTCTATGGCTACACCTTC. This codes for CASSSRGGGFYGYTF.